This T cell receptor beta chain was captured in a study of human T cells and chemical hapten exposure. The sample's time point: patch test 3, about 24 weeks after DPC sensitization. The treatment denotes: therapeutic diphenylcyclopropenone sensitization with weekly scalp DPC. Germline V gene sequence: CDR1 MDHEN, CDR2 SYDVKM. This CDR3 is built from 16 residues. V lost 4 bases and J 1 base, leaving 16 bases between the germline ends. MiXCR, run by TCRdb on the RACE reads, gives a single entry per CDR3 protein. The sample includes approximately 86,000 distinct CDR3 sequences, roughly 11% seen only once; the top ten take about 0.95%.

This receptor was obtained from a woman aged 30 to 39 with alopecia areata. Some clones in this sample may be carry-over from other donors' samples. The gene calls are TRBV28 and TRBJ2-5; D not certain. The sample in question was whole blood, obtained in connection with sensitization to the hapten diphenylcyclopropenone (DPC). This chain's CDR3 is CASSSSAEWFQETQYF. CDR3 bases: TGTGCCAGCAGTTCGTCCGCCGAGTGGTTCCAAGAGACCCAGTACTTC.